The 29 T cell receptor beta chains below were found in one sample sequenced in a study of cytomegalovirus exposure and HLA in healthy donors. Method: immunoSEQ multiplex PCR; TCRdb's copy keeps in-frame clones and lacks some. This table has 220,000 or so clones, around 87% appearing once. What was sequenced was PBMCs. Receptors originate from a woman between 18 and 30 years old in good health and CMV-seropositive.

This CDR3 reads CASSNYRGPGNTEAFF. In DNA, the CDR3 is TGTGCCAGCAGCAATTACAGGGGGCCGGGGAACACTGAAGCTTTCTTT. The V gene is TRBV14, the J gene TRBJ1-1; 9 bases fit TRBD1. The germline CDR1 and CDR2 sequences are SGHDN and FVKESK. The CDR3 spans 16 residues. V was pared by 5 bases and J by 1 base, with 8 bases of the junction left unmatched.

This clone is a singleton in its sample. V gene TRBV7-9 combines with J gene TRBJ1-2; possibly TRBD1 for D (5 bases). V was clipped by 1 base and J by 2 bases, with 11 bases between them. This CDR3 spans 15 amino acids. Germline values: CDR1 SEHNR, CDR2 FQNEAQ (reference sequence). Here the CDR3 DNA reads TGTGCCAGCAGCTTAGGGGGCTCAGACAACTATGGCTACACCTTC. As protein: CASSLGGSDNYGYTF.

The V call is TRBV18, the J call TRBJ2-1, with TRBD2 matching 8 bases. J gave up 4 bases and V 3 bases, and 8 bases lay outside the gene matches. Germline CDR1 KGHSH, CDR2 LQKENI. The CDR3 contains 16 residues. The CDR3 nucleotides are TGTGCCAGCTCACCTTTCGGAGCGGGAGCGTACAATGAGCAGTTCTTC. This sequence encodes CASSPFGAGAYNEQFF.

The chain employs TRBV28 and TRBJ1-5; 8 bases match TRBD1. Trimming took 8 bases from V and 2 from J; bases not matched to a gene: 5. CDR3 length: 14 amino acids. CDR1 MDHEN and CDR2 SYDVKM come from the germline V gene. The DNA for the CDR3 is TGTGCCAGCGGACAGGGATTCGGCAATCAGCCCCAGCATTTT. It yields the protein CASGQGFGNQPQHF.

This rearrangement joins TRBV30 to TRBJ1-5, with D possibly matching TRBD1 (5 bases). Germline CDR1 is GTSNPN and CDR2 is SVGIG (reference sequence). V gave up 3 bases and J gave up 6 bases, with 15 bases separating them. The CDR3 spans 14 residues. The CDR3 bases are TGTGCCTGGAGCTTTTCCAGGGTAGCTCAGCCCCAGCATTTT. Translation: CAWSFSRVAQPQHF. Filled out from reference TRBV30 and TRBJ1-5, the complete variable domain reads SQTIHQWPATLVQPVGSPLSLECTVEGTSNPNLYWYRQAAGRGLQLLFYSVGIGQISSEVPQNLSASRPQDRQFILSSKKLLLSDSGFYLCAWSFSRVAQPQHFGDGTRLSIL.

This clone was counted once. This chain joins TRBV7-6 and TRBJ2-7, with 7 bases lining up with TRBD2. V lost 3 bases and J lost 9; bases outside the gene matches: 11. This CDR3 comprises 14 residues. Germline V lookup: CDR1 SGHVS, CDR2 FNYEAQ. This CDR3 reads CASSFSMAGEMQYF. The CDR3 coding sequence is TGTGCCAGCAGCTTTTCTATGGCGGGAGAAATGCAGTACTTC.

This chain connects TRBV7-8 to TRBJ1-3; D perhaps matches TRBD1 (5 bases). The CDR3 runs 15 residues. The V end was cut by 3 bases, the J end by 0 bases, with 9 bases between. The germline V gene encodes CDR1 SGHVS and CDR2 FQNEAQ. CDR3 loop: CASSFGQGSGNTIYF. CDR3 DNA sequence: TGTGCCAGCAGCTTCGGTCAGGGCTCTGGAAACACCATATATTTT. The variable domain in full, completed from reference TRBV7-8 and TRBJ1-3, reads GAGVSQSPRYKVAKRGQDVALRCDPISGHVSLFWYQQALGQGPEFLTYFQNEAQLDKSGLPSDRFFAERPEGSVSTLKIQRTQQEDSAVYLCASSFGQGSGNTIYFGEGSWLTVV.

This sequence joins TRBV18 and TRBJ1-2; 7 bases are shared with TRBD1. Trimming removed 5 bases from V and 1 base from J; junction bases left unmatched: 1. In germline, CDR1 is KGHSH, CDR2 LQKENI. This CDR3 spans 13 amino acids. The CDR3 DNA sequence: TGTGCCAGCTCATGGGACAGTAACTATGGCTACACCTTC. Residues: CASSWDSNYGYTF.

This chain's CDR3 is CASSPGTGANTEAFF. The CDR3 bases are TGCGCCAGCAGCCCGGGGACAGGGGCTAACACTGAAGCTTTCTTT. This chain links TRBV5-1 with TRBJ1-1; the match to TRBD1 covers 10 bases. Germline V lookup: CDR1 SGHRS, CDR2 YFSETQ. The CDR3 contains 15 residues. V shed 4 bases, J shed 2 bases, and the junction held 5 bases outside the gene matches.

V is TRBV18 and J is TRBJ2-6, with D uncertain. Looked up from germline, CDR1 is KGHSH and CDR2 is LQKENI. V lost 6 bases and J 0 bases, leaving 9 bases between the germline ends. The CDR3 contains 15 residues. As DNA, the CDR3 is TGTGCCAGCTCGCCAGGAGTCTCTGGGGCCAACGTCCTGACTTTC. Amino acid sequence: CASSPGVSGANVLTF.

This chain uses TRBV7-8 with TRBJ1-2; TRBD1 matches 8 bases. The germline V gene encodes CDR1 SGHVS and CDR2 FQNEAQ. V shed 2 bases and J 8 bases; nucleotides not matched to a gene: 7. The CDR3 has 14 residues. CDR3 residues: CASSLRSGGGGYTF. The CDR3 DNA is TGTGCCAGCAGCTTACGATCAGGGGGCGGCGGCTACACCTTC.

There are a few counts of this clone. The chain uses TRBV18 and TRBJ2-2, with 9 bases fitting TRBD1. Unmatched junction bases numbered 6, after V lost 3 bases and J lost 4 bases. Germline-derived CDR1 and CDR2 are KGHSH and LQKENI. CDR3 length: 16 amino acids. CDR3 amino acids: CASSPWTGASTGELFF. The CDR3 nucleotides read TGTGCCAGCTCACCCTGGACAGGGGCTTCCACCGGGGAGCTGTTTTTT.

In DNA form, the CDR3 reads TGTGCCAGCAGCGCACCCCGGGACAGGAGACACCAAGAGACCCAGTACTTC. Amino acid sequence: CASSAPRDRRHQETQYF. The V gene is TRBV7-6, the J gene TRBJ2-5; 8 positions agree with TRBD1. This CDR3 spans 17 amino acids. Trimming at V came to 5 bases and at J to 0 bases, leaving 11 bases not matched to a gene. The germline V gene has CDR1 SGHVS and CDR2 FNYEAQ.

This clone was observed once. The V call is TRBV5-6, the J call TRBJ2-7; a weak D match, TRBD2 (5 bases). The ends were cut back, 2 bases at V and 3 bases at J, with 12 bases in the middle. Looked up from germline, CDR1 is SGHDT and CDR2 is YYEEEE. This CDR3 is built from 14 residues. The CDR3 coding sequence is TGTGCCAGCAGCTTTGGACTGATAGACTACGAGCAGTACTTC. Protein: CASSFGLIDYEQYF.

This chain joins TRBV7-9 and TRBJ2-1; no definite D call. Trimming shortened V by 6 bases and J by 0 bases, and 15 bases separated the two germline ends. The CDR3 is 16 amino acids. Per germline, CDR1 SEHNR and CDR2 FQNEAQ (reference sequence). The CDR3 DNA follows: TGTGCCAGCAGAACTACTCGTCAAGGCTCCTACAATGAGCAGTTCTTC. Translating it yields CASRTTRQGSYNEQFF.

V gene TRBV5-1 combines with J gene TRBJ1-2; no firm D call. Germline CDR1 SGHRS, CDR2 YFSETQ. Trimming pared 4 bases from V and 4 bases from J, leaving 29 bases between. The CDR3 totals 19 residues. This CDR3 is CASSPRAPINPPRSYGYTF. In DNA, the CDR3 is TGCGCCAGCAGCCCCCGTGCACCCATAAACCCCCCTAGATCCTATGGCTACACCTTC.

This sequence joins TRBV30 and TRBJ2-1; D is unclear. Germline V gene lookup returns CDR1 GTSNPN and CDR2 SVGIG (reference sequence). The V gene lost 2 bases and the J gene lost 0 bases, with 8 bases spanning the gap. The CDR3 sequence is 14 residues long. The CDR3 bases are TGTGCCTGGAGTATGAGTAGCTCCTACAATGAGCAGTTCTTC. The encoded protein is CAWSMSSSYNEQFF.

The genes are TRBV10-2 and TRBJ2-7; 7 nucleotides match TRBD1. V trimming: 2 bases; J trimming: 4 bases; junction bases outside the gene matches: 8. The length of the CDR3 is 15 residues. The germline V gene encodes CDR1 WSHSY and CDR2 SAAADI. The CDR3 DNA sequence: TGCGCCAGCAGTGAGGCCGGGACAGCAAATTACGAGCAGTACTTC. This codes for CASSEAGTANYEQYF.

This sequence joins TRBV7-9 and TRBJ2-7; D is unresolved. V lost 5 bases, J lost 4 bases, and 9 bases lay in between. The CDR3 length is 12 residues. Germline V gene data show CDR1 as SEHNR and CDR2 as FQNEAQ (reference sequence). CDR3 residues: CASSPDLYEQYF. CDR3 in DNA: TGTGCCAGCAGCCCAGACTTGTACGAGCAGTACTTC.

The chain recombines TRBV29-1 with TRBJ1-2, with D tentatively TRBD1 (5 bases). This CDR3 is built from 15 residues. Deletions cut 0 bases from V and 0 bases from J, with 11 bases between. Germline lookup yields CDR1 SQVTM and CDR2 ANQGSEA. The CDR3 spells CSVEESTDTNYGYTF. DNA of the CDR3: TGCAGCGTTGAAGAGTCGACAGATACTAACTATGGCTACACCTTC.

The chain couples TRBV28 to TRBJ2-7, with D hard to call. The CDR3 is 14 residues long. The ends were cut back, 8 bases at V and 6 bases at J, with 20 bases in the middle. CDR1 is MDHEN and CDR2 is SYDVKM in the germline V gene. CDR3 sequence (DNA): TGTGCCAGCCGCTCTGTGCAGGTTTATAGCGAGCAGTACTTC. Protein sequence: CASRSVQVYSEQYF.

The rearrangement links TRBV19 to TRBJ2-1; 9 nucleotides align to TRBD2. Germline V gives CDR1 LNHDA, CDR2 SQIVND (reference sequence). CDR3 length: 15 amino acids. J lost 4 bases, V lost 7 bases, and 8 bases had no gene match. The CDR3 protein is CASTLGLAYYNEQFF. The CDR3 DNA is TGTGCCAGTACCCTAGGACTAGCGTATTACAATGAGCAGTTCTTC.

The chain carries TRBV9 and TRBJ2-1; D perhaps matches TRBD2 (5 bases). The germline V and J ends were trimmed by 3 bases and 4 bases, with 11 bases remaining between them. Per the germline V gene, CDR1 is SGDLS and CDR2 is YYNGEE. This CDR3 is 14 amino acids long. CDR3 coding DNA: TGTGCCAGCAGCGCCGGCGGGCTGTACAATGAGCAGTTCTTC. This codes for CASSAGGLYNEQFF.

This chain connects TRBV9 to TRBJ2-2, with D possibly matching TRBD2 (5 bases). This CDR3 is built from 14 residues. Looked up from germline, CDR1 is SGDLS and CDR2 is YYNGEE. Trimming removed 5 bases from V and 3 bases from J, with 11 bases in between. CDR3 bases: TGTGCCAGCAGGCCGGGAACGGACACCGGGGAGCTGTTTTTT. Translating gives CASRPGTDTGELFF.

The genes are TRBV11-3 and TRBJ2-7, with D possibly matching TRBD1 (6 bases). The V gene's germline CDR1 is SGHNT and CDR2 YENEEA. The CDR3 spans 15 residues. V was clipped by 2 bases and J by 4 bases, with 15 bases between them. CDR3 sequence: CASSLSGGGGYEQYF. The CDR3 DNA reads TGTGCCAGCAGCTTAAGCGGTGGGGGCGGGTACGAGCAGTACTTC.

The chain is built from TRBV2 and TRBJ1-2; 7 nucleotides align to TRBD1. The CDR3 totals 15 residues. Trimming removed 6 bases from V and 3 bases from J; junction bases left unmatched: 10. The germline gives CDR1 SNHLY, CDR2 FYNNEI. This CDR3 reads CASRGNRGGDYGYTF. The CDR3 region has the DNA TGTGCCAGCAGGGGGAACAGGGGTGGTGACTATGGCTACACCTTC.

The chain is built from TRBV29-1 and TRBJ2-7, with 9 positions matching TRBD1. Germline V lookup: CDR1 SQVTM, CDR2 ANQGSEA. The ends lost 0 bases at V and 2 bases at J; junction bases unmatched: 2. This CDR3 has 14 residues. The CDR3 spells CSVEDDRGTYEQYF. CDR3 sequence (DNA): TGCAGCGTTGAAGATGACAGGGGGACCTACGAGCAGTACTTC.

This clone showed up just a few times. The chain uses TRBV6-1 and TRBJ1-2; weak D call: TRBD1 (5 bases). The germline CDR1 and CDR2 sequences are MNHNS and SASEGT. Trimming shortened V by 2 bases and J by 6 bases, and 16 bases separated the two germline ends. The CDR3 extends over 15 amino acids. CDR3 sequence reads: CASSERAQGQDGYTF. The DNA of the CDR3 is TGTGCCAGCAGTGAACGCGCCCAGGGCCAGGATGGCTACACCTTC.

The chain combines TRBV5-1 with TRBJ2-6, with TRBD1 identical over 11 bases. Germline V gene data show CDR1 as SGHRS and CDR2 as YFSETQ. The CDR3 runs to 17 residues. J was trimmed by 2 bases and V by 5 bases; bases with no gene match: 6. The CDR3 spells CASRTPGQGAGANVLTF. CDR3 nucleotides: TGCGCCAGCAGGACCCCGGGACAGGGGGCTGGGGCCAACGTCCTGACTTTC.